Sequencing of this T cell receptor beta chain was carried out in a study of blood T cell repertoires in COVID-19. Study-wide background: COVID-19 samples collected from the United States, Italy and Spain covered acute and convalescent phases. T cells, B-cell-depleted T cells, or PBMCs provided the cDNA or gDNA that served as material.

From germline, CDR1 is KGHSH and CDR2 LQKENI. The CDR3 is 15 amino acids. V shed 3 bases and J 3 bases; nucleotides not matched to a gene: 5. In its sample, this clone was seen a few times. Source study methods: The assay estimated nucleated cells by amplifying reference gene primers. Profiled with immunoSEQ multiplex PCR; TCRdb holds only in-frame clones, not every one. D and trimming come from the DNA, and the V and J calls and clone size come from that table. The top ten hold just over 3% of the sample, which has 95,000 to 110,000 clones, 87% seen once. The sample comprised peripheral blood. This TCR was sampled from a man in his forties or fifties in a cohort sampled during active COVID-19. The chain employs TRBV18 and TRBJ2-7, with 10 bases identical to TRBD1. CDR3 coding DNA: TGTGCCAGCTCACCCCGGGACAGGGGCATCTACGAGCAGTACTTC. It codes for CASSPRDRGIYEQYF.